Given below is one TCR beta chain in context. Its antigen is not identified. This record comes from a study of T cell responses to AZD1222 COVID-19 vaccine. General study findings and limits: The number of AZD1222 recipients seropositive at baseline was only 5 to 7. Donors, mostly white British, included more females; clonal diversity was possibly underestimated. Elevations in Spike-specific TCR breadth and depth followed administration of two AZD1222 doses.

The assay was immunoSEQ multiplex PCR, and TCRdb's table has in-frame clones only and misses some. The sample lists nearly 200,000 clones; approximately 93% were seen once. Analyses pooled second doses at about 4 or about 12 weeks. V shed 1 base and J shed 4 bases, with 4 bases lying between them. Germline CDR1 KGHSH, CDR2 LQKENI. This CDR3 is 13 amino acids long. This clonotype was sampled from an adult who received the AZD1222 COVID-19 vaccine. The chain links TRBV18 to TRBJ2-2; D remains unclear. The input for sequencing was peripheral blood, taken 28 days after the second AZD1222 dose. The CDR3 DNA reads TGTGCCAGCTCACCACTACGCACCGGGGAGCTGTTTTTT. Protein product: CASSPLRTGELFF. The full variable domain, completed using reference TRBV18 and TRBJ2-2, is NAGVMQNPRHLVRRRGQEARLRCSPMKGHSHVYWYRQLPEEGLKFMVYLQKENIIDESGMPKERFSAEFPKEGPSILRIQQVVRGDSAAYFCASSPLRTGELFFGEGSRLTVL.